A selection of T cell receptor beta chains follows, all from one sample in a study of blood T cell repertoires in COVID-19. Sequenced by immunoSEQ multiplex PCR; TCRdb stores in-frame clones only, minus some. Seen here are approximately 230,000 clones, about 86% observed once, and the top ten hold roughly 5%. Specimen: peripheral blood. The receptors were sampled from a man older than 75 with acute or convalescent COVID-19. CDR3s include the opening cysteine and the closing phenylalanine or tryptophan. Fields, in order: CDR3 protein, CDR3 DNA, D gene, J gene, clone size, V gene. A D gene is named only where the DNA matches it firmly. Rows give clone size only sometimes, using once, few, many, or a class for an expanded clone.

CDR3 protein: CASIPRYRVTEAFF
CDR3 DNA: TGTGCCAGCATTCCCCGTTACAGGGTTACTGAAGCTTTCTTT
D gene: -
J gene: TRBJ1-1
clone size: once
V gene: TRBV28

CDR3 protein: CASSTGHSGNTIYF
CDR3 DNA: TGTGCCAGTAGTACAGGACACTCTGGAAACACCATATATTTT
D gene: -
J gene: TRBJ1-3
clone size: -
V gene: TRBV19

CDR3 protein: CASSVSSLAVSTDTQYF
CDR3 DNA: TGTGCCAGCAGCGTCTCCTCACTAGCGGTGAGCACAGATACGCAGTATTTT
D gene: TRBD2
J gene: TRBJ2-3
clone size: -
V gene: TRBV9

CDR3 protein: CASSTTGGISGNTIYF
CDR3 DNA: TGTGCCAGCAGCACGACAGGGGGCATCTCTGGAAACACCATATATTTT
D gene: TRBD1
J gene: TRBJ1-3
clone size: few
V gene: TRBV7-9

CDR3 protein: CASSYPGGNTEAFF
CDR3 DNA: TGTGCCAGTAGTTACCCGGGGGGGAACACTGAAGCTTTCTTT
D gene: -
J gene: TRBJ1-1
clone size: -
V gene: TRBV19

CDR3 protein: CASSLEAFGVYNSPLHF
CDR3 DNA: TGTGCCAGCAGCTTAGAGGCGTTCGGGGTCTATAATTCACCCCTCCACTTT
D gene: -
J gene: TRBJ1-6
clone size: -
V gene: TRBV7-6

CDR3 protein: CASSPYQPGLAGGETQYF
CDR3 DNA: TGTGCCAGCAGCCCATATCAGCCGGGACTAGCGGGAGGAGAGACCCAGTACTTC
D gene: TRBD2
J gene: TRBJ2-5
clone size: -
V gene: TRBV13

CDR3 protein: CASSADRGWGQPQHF
CDR3 DNA: TGTGCCAGCAGCGCGGACAGGGGATGGGGTCAGCCCCAGCATTTT
D gene: TRBD1
J gene: TRBJ1-5
clone size: once
V gene: TRBV5-5

CDR3 protein: CASTGVMGYGYTF
CDR3 DNA: TGCGCCAGCACAGGGGTGATGGGATATGGCTACACCTTC
D gene: -
J gene: TRBJ1-2
clone size: -
V gene: TRBV10-2

CDR3 protein: CASGLAGQETQYF
CDR3 DNA: TGTGCCAGCGGGCTAGCGGGTCAAGAGACCCAGTACTTC
D gene: TRBD2
J gene: TRBJ2-5
clone size: -
V gene: TRBV6-5